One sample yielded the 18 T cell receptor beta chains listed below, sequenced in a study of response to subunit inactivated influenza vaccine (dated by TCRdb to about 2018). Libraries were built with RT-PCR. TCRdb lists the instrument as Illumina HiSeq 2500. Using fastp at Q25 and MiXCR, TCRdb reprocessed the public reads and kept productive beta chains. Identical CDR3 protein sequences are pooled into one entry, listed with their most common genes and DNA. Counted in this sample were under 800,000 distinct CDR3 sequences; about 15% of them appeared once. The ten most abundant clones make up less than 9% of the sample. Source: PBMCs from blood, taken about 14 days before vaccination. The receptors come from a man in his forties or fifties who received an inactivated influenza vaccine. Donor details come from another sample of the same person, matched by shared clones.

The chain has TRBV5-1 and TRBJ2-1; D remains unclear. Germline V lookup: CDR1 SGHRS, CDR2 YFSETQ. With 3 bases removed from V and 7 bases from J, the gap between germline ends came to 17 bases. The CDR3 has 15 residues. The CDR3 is CASSSRDGPRNEQFF. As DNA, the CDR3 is TGCGCCAGCAGCTCGCGCGACGGACCTCGGAATGAGCAGTTCTTC.

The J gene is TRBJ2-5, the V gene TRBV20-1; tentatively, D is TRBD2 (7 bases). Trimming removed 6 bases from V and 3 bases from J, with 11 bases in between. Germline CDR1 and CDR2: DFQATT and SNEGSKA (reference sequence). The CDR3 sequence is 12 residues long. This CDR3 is CSAQGTKETQYF. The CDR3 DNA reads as TGCAGTGCCCAGGGGACTAAAGAGACCCAGTACTTC.

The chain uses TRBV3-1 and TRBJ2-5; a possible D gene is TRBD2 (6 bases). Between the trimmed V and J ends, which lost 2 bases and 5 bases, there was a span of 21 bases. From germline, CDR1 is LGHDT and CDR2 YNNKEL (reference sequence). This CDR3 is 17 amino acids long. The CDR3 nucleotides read TGTGCCAGCAGCCAATCACGGTCGGGAGACGGGCGCGAGACCCAGTACTTC. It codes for CASSQSRSGDGRETQYF.

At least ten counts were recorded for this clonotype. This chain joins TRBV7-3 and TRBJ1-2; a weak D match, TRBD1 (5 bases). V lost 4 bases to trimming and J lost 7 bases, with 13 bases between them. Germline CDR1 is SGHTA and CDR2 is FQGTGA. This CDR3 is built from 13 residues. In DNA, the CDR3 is TGTGCCAGCAGCTCAGATACGGGGGGTGGCTACACCTTC. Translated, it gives CASSSDTGGGYTF.

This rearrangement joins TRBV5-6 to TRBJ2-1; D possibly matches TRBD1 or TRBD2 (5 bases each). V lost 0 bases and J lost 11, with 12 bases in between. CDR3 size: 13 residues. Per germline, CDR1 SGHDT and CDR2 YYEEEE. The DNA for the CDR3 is TGTGCCAGCAGCTTGGGGCCCCGGGACCAGCAGTTCTTC. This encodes CASSLGPRDQQFF.

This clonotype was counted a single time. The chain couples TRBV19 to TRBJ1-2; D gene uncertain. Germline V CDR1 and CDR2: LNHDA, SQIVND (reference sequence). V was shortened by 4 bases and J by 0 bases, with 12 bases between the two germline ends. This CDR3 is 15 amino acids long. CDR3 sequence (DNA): TGTGCCAGTAGTAACACAGCCAACTCTAACTATGGCTACACCTTC. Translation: CASSNTANSNYGYTF.

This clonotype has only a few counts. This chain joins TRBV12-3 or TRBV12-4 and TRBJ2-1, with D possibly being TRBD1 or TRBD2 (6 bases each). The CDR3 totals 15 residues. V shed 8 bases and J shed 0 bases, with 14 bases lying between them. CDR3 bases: TGTGCCAGCTGCCGCCGGGGGCGCTCCTACAATGAGCAGTTCTTC. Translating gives CASCRRGRSYNEQFF.

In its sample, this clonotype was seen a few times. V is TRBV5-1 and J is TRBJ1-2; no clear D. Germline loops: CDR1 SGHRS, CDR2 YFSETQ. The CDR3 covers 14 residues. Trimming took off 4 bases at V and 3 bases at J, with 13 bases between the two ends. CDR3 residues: CASSPEQLDYGYTF. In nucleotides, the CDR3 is TGCGCCAGCAGCCCGGAGCAGTTGGACTATGGCTACACCTTC.

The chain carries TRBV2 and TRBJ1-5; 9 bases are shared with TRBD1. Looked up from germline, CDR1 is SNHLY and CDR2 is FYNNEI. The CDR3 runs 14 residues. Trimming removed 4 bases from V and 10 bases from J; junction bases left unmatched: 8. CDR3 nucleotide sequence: TGTGCCAGCAGTGTGACAAGGACAGGGGATCCCCAGCATTTT. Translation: CASSVTRTGDPQHF. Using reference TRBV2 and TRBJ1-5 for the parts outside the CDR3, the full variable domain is EPEVTQTPSHQVTQMGQEVILRCVPISNHLYFYWYRQILGQKVEFLVSFYNNEISEKSEIFDDQFSVERPDGSNFTLKIRSTKLEDSAMYFCASSVTRTGDPQHFGDGTRLSIL.

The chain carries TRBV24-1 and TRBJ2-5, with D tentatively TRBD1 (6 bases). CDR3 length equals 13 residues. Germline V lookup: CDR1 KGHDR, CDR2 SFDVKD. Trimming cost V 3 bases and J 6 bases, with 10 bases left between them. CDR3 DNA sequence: TGTGCCACCAGTGATGGTGGGACACAGACCCAGTACTTC. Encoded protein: CATSDGGTQTQYF.

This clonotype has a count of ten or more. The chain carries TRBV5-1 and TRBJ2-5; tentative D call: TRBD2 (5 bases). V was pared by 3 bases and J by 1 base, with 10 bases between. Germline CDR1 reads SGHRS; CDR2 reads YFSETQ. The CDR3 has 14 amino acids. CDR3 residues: CASSSGYSQETQYF. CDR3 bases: TGCGCCAGCAGCTCGGGATACAGCCAAGAGACCCAGTACTTC.

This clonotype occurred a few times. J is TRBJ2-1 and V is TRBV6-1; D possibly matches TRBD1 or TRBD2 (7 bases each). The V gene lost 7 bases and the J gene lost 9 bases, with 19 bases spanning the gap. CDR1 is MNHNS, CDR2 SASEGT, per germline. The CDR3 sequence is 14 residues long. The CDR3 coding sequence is TGTGCCAGCACTCAGGGGGGGGGCGGCGGTGAGCAGTTCTTC. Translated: CASTQGGGGGEQFF.

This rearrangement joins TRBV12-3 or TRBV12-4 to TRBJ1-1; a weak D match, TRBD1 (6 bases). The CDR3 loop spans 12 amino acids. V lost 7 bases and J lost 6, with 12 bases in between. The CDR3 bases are TGTGCCAGCATGGGGGGGGCGGCTGAAGCTTTCTTT. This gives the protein CASMGGAAEAFF.

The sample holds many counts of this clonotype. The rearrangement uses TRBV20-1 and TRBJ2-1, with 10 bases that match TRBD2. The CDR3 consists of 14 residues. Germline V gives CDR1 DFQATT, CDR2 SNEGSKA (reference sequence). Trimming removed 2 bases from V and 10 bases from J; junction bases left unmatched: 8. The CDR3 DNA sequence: TGCAGTGCTAGACGGATAGCGGGAGGAAGAGAGCAGTTCTTC. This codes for CSARRIAGGREQFF.

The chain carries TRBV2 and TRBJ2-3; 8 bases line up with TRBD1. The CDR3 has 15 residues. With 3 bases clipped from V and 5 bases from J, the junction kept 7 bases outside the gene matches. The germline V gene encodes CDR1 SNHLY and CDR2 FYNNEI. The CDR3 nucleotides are TGTGCCAGCAGTGACCCTCGTGGACAGGGAGATACGCAGTATTTT. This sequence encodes CASSDPRGQGDTQYF.

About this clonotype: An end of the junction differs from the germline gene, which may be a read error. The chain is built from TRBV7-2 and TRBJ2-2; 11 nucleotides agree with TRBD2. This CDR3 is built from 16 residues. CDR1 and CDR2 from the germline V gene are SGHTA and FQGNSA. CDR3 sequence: CAISLIAGGPRGELFF. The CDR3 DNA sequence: TGTGCCATCAGCTTAATAGCGGGAGGGCCTCGGGGGGAGCTGTTTTTT.

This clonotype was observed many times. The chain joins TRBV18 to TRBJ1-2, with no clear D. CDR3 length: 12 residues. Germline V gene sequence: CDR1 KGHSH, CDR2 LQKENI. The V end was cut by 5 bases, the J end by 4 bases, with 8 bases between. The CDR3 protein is CASSDNGYGYTF. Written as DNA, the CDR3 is TGTGCCAGCTCAGATAACGGCTATGGCTACACCTTC. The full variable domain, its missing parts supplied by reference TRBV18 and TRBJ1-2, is NAGVMQNPRHLVRRRGQEARLRCSPMKGHSHVYWYRQLPEEGLKFMVYLQKENIIDESGMPKERFSAEFPKEGPSILRIQQVVRGDSAAYFCASSDNGYGYTFGSGTRLTVV.

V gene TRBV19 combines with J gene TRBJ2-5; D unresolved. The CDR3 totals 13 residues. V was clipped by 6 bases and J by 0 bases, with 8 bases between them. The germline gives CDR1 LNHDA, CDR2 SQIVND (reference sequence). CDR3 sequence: CASSELDQETQYF. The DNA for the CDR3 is TGTGCCAGTAGCGAGCTTGACCAAGAGACCCAGTACTTC. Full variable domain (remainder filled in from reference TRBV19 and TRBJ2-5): DGGITQSPKYLFRKEGQNVTLSCEQNLNHDAMYWYRQDPGQGLRLIYYSQIVNDFQKGDIAEGYSVSREKKESFPLTVTSAQKNPTAFYLCASSELDQETQYFGPGTRLLVL.